The rows below give T cell receptor beta chains drawn from one sample of a study of CD8+ T cells in alopecia areata. TCRdb's copy holds only in-frame clones and misses some; the assay was immunoSEQ multiplex PCR. The sample yields about 120,000 clones, 53% seen once. The source was CD4+ T cells sorted from blood, collected at week 4, from a patient treated with tofacitinib. These receptors came from a human donor with alopecia areata. Each CDR3 is given without its conserved first and last residue. The order of the fields is CDR3 length, V gene, CDR3 protein.

>12|TRBV30
AWTTLGATYEQY
>13|TRBV30
AWRDRGLLYNEQF
>12|TRBV6-4
ASSEMGQSNIQY
>10|TRBV4-1
ASSPGGTAQY
>11|TRBV7-3
ASSLTRNTEAF
>10|TRBV28
VCREQNYGYT
>12|TRBV30
AWSLGGGGQPQH
>14|TRBV18
ASSSPGLAGGNEQF
>14|TRBV7-3
ASSYVAGVNTGELF
>11|TRBV14
ASSQGGLSGGY
>10|TRBV29-1
SALGGTVEQF
>14|TRBV5-4
ASSSLAGGRADTQY
>15|TRBV7-9
ASSLGGLGKSYNEQF
>12|TRBV30
AWRPGLGFNEQF
>10|TRBV6-1
ASSRSPDQQF
>10|TRBV6-5
ASRRGRSGYT
>13|TRBV4-2
ASSQGGRWGNEQF
>12|TRBV7-9
ASTTVGDTDTQY
>14|TRBV23-1
ASSQGLAGNTDTQY
>14|TRBV25-1
ASSETRQGANSPLH
>9|TRBV28
ASSPYYEQY
>12|TRBV5-1
ASSLAAGTGELF
>10|TRBV6-6
ASSDNNQPQH
>14|TRBV5-6
ASSLARGQRNSPLH
>11|TRBV5-1
ASRGLAENEQF
>12|TRBV30
AWRDPGAVDTQY
>11|TRBV30
ASPKDRGNGYT
>13|TRBV4-1
ASSPLATLGETQY
>12|TRBV27
ASSFGQGRETQY
>14|TRBV4-2
ASSGGEGGRIYEQY
>12|TRBV6-5
ASSYERGNYGYT
>9|TRBV29-1
SAGQGTEAF
>10|TRBV7-2
ASSPYTDTQY
>15|TRBV5-1
ASRDRAGNSPTDTQY
>12|TRBV7-2
ASSFRDSSYEQY
>13|TRBV5-1
ASSLRDTPNYEQY
>12|TRBV29-1
SVGDRGRNEKLF
>13|TRBV18
ASSLQGSGANVLT
>11|TRBV5-1
ASSLTTGEGYT
>9|TRBV5-1
ASKQNTEAF
>11|TRBV2
ASRDSGSYEQY
>14|TRBV29-1
SVNRGPWSESTEAF
>11|TRBV18
ASSPRQDQPQH
>11|TRBV30
AWSKGLASEQY
>14|TRBV4-2
ASSQDGTSAGETQY
>12|TRBV4-1
ASSPPPGGYGYT
>9|TRBV30
AWSKKETQY
>10|TRBV30
AWNSAIYGYT